What follows are 30 T cell receptor beta chains derived from one specimen sequenced in a study of cytomegalovirus exposure and HLA in healthy donors. 60 Vbeta and 13 Jbeta primers were used in PCR. Clones were sequenced by immunoSEQ multiplex PCR, and TCRdb holds only the in-frame ones, with some missing. The data show a few hundred thousand clones, approximately 70% seen once. The sample taken for sequencing was PBMCs. The receptors stem from a woman in her twenties or thirties in good health and CMV-seronegative.

The V and J genes are TRBV5-1 and TRBJ1-1; TRBD1 matches at 7 bases. The germline V gene has CDR1 SGHRS and CDR2 YFSETQ. This CDR3 has 16 amino acids. J lost 3 bases, V lost 0 bases, and 8 bases had no gene match. CDR3 sequence: CASSLARTGPDTEAFF. CDR3 in DNA: TGCGCCAGCAGCTTGGCTCGGACAGGTCCGGACACTGAAGCTTTCTTT.

The CDR3 sequence is CAWSLTSGRLGDEQFF. In DNA, the CDR3 is TGTGCCTGGAGCCTGACTAGCGGGAGACTCGGCGATGAGCAGTTCTTC. The V and J genes are TRBV30 and TRBJ2-1; TRBD2 matches at 12 bases. Germline V gene data show CDR1 as GTSNPN and CDR2 as SVGIG (reference sequence). This CDR3 is built from 16 residues. The ends lost 3 bases at V and 8 bases at J; junction bases unmatched: 11.

For this clone: An end of the junction does not agree with germline; a read error may underlie this. The chain uses TRBV5-1 and TRBJ2-1, with 14 bases aligning to TRBD2. The length of the CDR3 is 17 residues. Germline V CDR1 and CDR2: SGHRS, YFSETQ. The DNA of the CDR3 is TGCGTCAGCAGCTTGGACGGACTAGCGGGAGGATTCGGTGAGCAGTTCTTC. Translated: CVSSLDGLAGGFGEQFF.

The chain is built from TRBV11-2 and TRBJ1-1, with TRBD1 as a possible D gene (6 bases). There are 13 residues in the CDR3. V was pared by 4 bases and J by 4 bases, with 10 bases between. Germline CDR1 and CDR2: SGHAT and FQNNGV. The CDR3 loop is CASSSQGGTEAFF. CDR3 sequence (DNA): TGTGCCAGCAGCTCCCAAGGGGGCACTGAAGCTTTCTTT.

This clone was picked up a small number of times. The chain joins TRBV5-1 to TRBJ2-3; D might be TRBD2 (6 bases). The CDR3 loop spans 15 amino acids. Germline CDR1 is SGHRS and CDR2 is YFSETQ. Trimming stripped 4 bases from V and 6 bases from J, with 18 bases between. The CDR3 protein is CASSRERRGGDTQYF. CDR3 DNA: TGCGCCAGCAGCCGGGAGAGGCGGGGTGGGGATACGCAGTATTTT.

This chain links TRBV5-1 with TRBJ2-7; 9 positions match TRBD2. The CDR3 has 14 residues. V shed 3 bases and J 0 bases; nucleotides not matched to a gene: 1. Germline lookup yields CDR1 SGHRS and CDR2 YFSETQ. As DNA, the CDR3 is TGCGCCAGCAGCTCGACTAGCGGCTCCTACGAGCAGTACTTC. This encodes CASSSTSGSYEQYF. Filled out from reference TRBV5-1 and TRBJ2-7, the complete variable domain reads KAGVTQTPRYLIKTRGQQVTLSCSPISGHRSVSWYQQTPGQGLQFLFEYFSETQRNKGNFPGRFSGRQFSNSRSEMNVSTLELGDSALYLCASSSTSGSYEQYFGPGTRLTVT.

V and J are TRBV4-1 and TRBJ1-2; weak D call: TRBD1 (5 bases). CDR1 is MGHRA, CDR2 YSYEKL, per germline. Trimming left V 4 bases short and J 4 bases short, with 22 bases between. The CDR3 has 17 residues. CDR3 sequence: CASSPIRGDSFGYGYTF. Here the CDR3 DNA reads TGCGCCAGCAGCCCCATCCGAGGGGACTCCTTCGGCTATGGCTACACCTTC.

The rearrangement uses TRBV10-2 and TRBJ1-1, with a tentative D call TRBD1 (6 bases). V was trimmed by 8 bases and J by 11 bases, leaving 15 bases between them. Germline V lookup: CDR1 WSHSY, CDR2 SAAADI. There are 11 residues in the CDR3. As DNA, the CDR3 is TGCGCCAGCGGAGACAGGATGAGCGCTTTCTTT. Its protein product is CASGDRMSAFF.

This chain links TRBV5-4 with TRBJ1-4, with TRBD1 identical over 7 bases. The germline V gene encodes CDR1 SGHNT and CDR2 YYREEE (reference sequence). The CDR3 runs to 17 residues. Losses at the gene ends were 0 bases for V and 5 bases for J; bases not matched to a gene: 10. In DNA form, the CDR3 reads TGTGCCAGCAGCTTGGGTCCTCCGGGACAGTTAAATGAAAAACTGTTTTTT. Protein: CASSLGPPGQLNEKLFF.

This chain uses TRBV7-2 with TRBJ2-1; 9 positions match TRBD2. The CDR3 has 15 residues. V shed 4 bases, J shed 7 bases, and the junction held 8 bases outside the gene matches. Germline V CDR1 and CDR2: SGHTA, FQGNSA. The CDR3 loop is CASSYSGSPGNEQFF. CDR3 DNA sequence: TGTGCCAGCAGCTATAGCGGGAGCCCCGGAAATGAGCAGTTCTTC.

CDR3 DNA: TGCGCCAGCGCCCCATCGGGACTAGCGGGACGGGAGACCCAGTACTTC. This encodes CASAPSGLAGRETQYF. V usage is TRBV5-1 and J usage is TRBJ2-5, with 13 bases that match TRBD2. J was trimmed by 5 bases and V by 7 bases; bases with no gene match: 11. Germline V gene data show CDR1 as SGHRS and CDR2 as YFSETQ. This CDR3 region has 16 residues.

The CDR3 nucleotides are TGTGCCAGCAGCCAAGAGGGGACAGGGGCCTACGAGCAGTACTTC. It encodes CASSQEGTGAYEQYF. This chain connects TRBV4-2 to TRBJ2-7, with 10 bases that match TRBD1. The trim removed 0 bases at V and 2 bases at J, leaving 1 base unmatched. The CDR3 loop spans 15 amino acids. The V gene's germline CDR1 is LGHNA and CDR2 YNFKEQ.

In DNA, the CDR3 is TGCGCCAGCAGTTACCAGGGCAGCACAGATACGCAGTATTTT. Translated: CASSYQGSTDTQYF. The chain carries TRBV5-1 and TRBJ2-3; possible D gene TRBD1, 5 bases. Trimming pared 5 bases from V and 0 bases from J, leaving 10 bases between. CDR1 and CDR2 (germline): SGHRS, YFSETQ. This CDR3 comprises 14 residues.

The J gene is TRBJ1-2, the V gene TRBV5-6, with unresolved D. V shed 3 bases and J shed 0 bases, with 15 bases lying between them. This CDR3 is built from 16 residues. Looked up from germline, CDR1 is SGHDT and CDR2 is YYEEEE. CDR3 in DNA: TGTGCCAGCAGCTCCGGCACAGTATCACCTAACTATGGCTACACCTTC. This sequence encodes CASSSGTVSPNYGYTF. The complete variable domain, with remaining parts taken from reference TRBV5-6 and TRBJ1-2, reads DAGVTQSPTHLIKTRGQQVTLRCSPKSGHDTVSWYQQALGQGPQFIFQYYEEEERQRGNFPDRFSGHQFPNYSSELNVNALLLGDSALYLCASSSGTVSPNYGYTFGSGTRLTVV.

The rearrangement links TRBV27 to TRBJ1-1; 10 bases match TRBD1. The V gene's germline CDR1 is MNHEY and CDR2 SMNVEV (reference sequence). With V trimmed by 9 bases and J by 11 bases, 12 bases remained unmatched. The CDR3 runs to 13 residues. The CDR3 DNA sequence: TGTGCCAGTTCTATCCGGGACAGGGGTCGGGCTTTCTTT. Translated, it gives CASSIRDRGRAFF.

The rearrangement joins TRBV5-8 to TRBJ2-1, with TRBD2 identical over 15 bases. With V trimmed by 0 bases and J by 7 bases, 5 bases remained unmatched. This CDR3 is 17 amino acids long. Germline V gene lookup returns CDR1 SGHTS and CDR2 YDEGEE. This chain's CDR3 is CASSLARTSGRGNEQFF. Written as DNA, the CDR3 is TGTGCCAGCAGCTTGGCCCGGACTAGCGGGAGGGGAAATGAGCAGTTCTTC.

Only one count was recorded for this clone. This CDR3 is also generated by other DNA sequences in the sample. The chain couples TRBV2 to TRBJ2-1, with TRBD2 matching 13 bases. This CDR3 contains 16 residues. With 0 bases clipped from V and 9 bases from J, the junction kept 5 bases outside the gene matches. Germline loops: CDR1 SNHLY, CDR2 FYNNEI. CDR3 in DNA: TGTGCCAGCAGTGAAGCGCTAGGACTAGCGGGAGTTGAGCAGTTCTTC. This codes for CASSEALGLAGVEQFF.

The rearrangement uses TRBV7-2 and TRBJ1-5; 9 bases fit TRBD1. This CDR3 is 16 amino acids long. In germline, CDR1 is SGHTA, CDR2 FQGNSA. Unmatched junction bases numbered 2, after V lost 1 base and J lost 1 base. The CDR3 nucleotides are TGTGCCAGCAGCTTAGGGGGACAGGGAAGCAATCAGCCCCAGCATTTT. Its protein product is CASSLGGQGSNQPQHF.

Worth noting for this clone: A junction boundary mismatches the germline segment, possibly from a read error. CDR3 DNA sequence: TGTGCCAGCAGCTTGGTGGCCACTGAAGCTTTCTTT. Translated, it gives CASSLVATEAFF. This chain uses TRBV5-3 with TRBJ1-1; D is unclear. TRBV5-3 is identified as an open reading frame with a role that is uncertain. This CDR3 has 12 amino acids.

The V call is TRBV19, the J call TRBJ2-7; D possibly corresponds to TRBD2 (6 bases). This CDR3 is built from 14 residues. Germline CDR1 reads LNHDA; CDR2 reads SQIVND (reference sequence). V dropped 5 bases and J dropped 4 bases, with 15 bases sitting between them. Here the CDR3 reads CASSPGLPEYEQYF. CDR3 nucleotide sequence: TGTGCCAGTAGTCCGGGACTCCCGGAGTACGAGCAGTACTTC.

V is TRBV2 and J is TRBJ1-6; D call uncertain. Germline V gene data show CDR1 as SNHLY and CDR2 as FYNNEI. Trimming left V 3 bases short and J 6 bases short, with 9 bases between. This CDR3 is built from 14 residues. The CDR3 sequence is CASSESRGNSPLHF. In DNA form, the CDR3 reads TGTGCCAGCAGTGAGTCACGGGGTAATTCACCCCTCCACTTT.

V usage is TRBV6-5 and J usage is TRBJ1-2; 11 bases line up with TRBD1. Per germline, CDR1 MNHEY and CDR2 SVGAGI. The CDR3 covers 15 residues. The trim removed 6 bases at V and 4 bases at J, leaving 7 bases unmatched. The CDR3 nucleotides read TGTGCCAGCAGGGCAGGGACAGGGGGTAGCTATGGCTACACCTTC. Translating it yields CASRAGTGGSYGYTF.

The V and J genes are TRBV7-3 and TRBJ2-3, with D perhaps TRBD2 (5 bases). Per the germline V gene, CDR1 is SGHTA and CDR2 is FQGTGA. Trimming shortened V by 2 bases and J by 3 bases, and 12 bases separated the two germline ends. The CDR3 totals 15 residues. As DNA, the CDR3 is TGTGCCAGCAGCTTAGAGGCTAGCAGGACAGATACGCAGTATTTT. Amino acid sequence: CASSLEASRTDTQYF.

The chain links TRBV10-2 to TRBJ1-6; TRBD1 is a possible D gene (5 bases). The CDR3 has 15 residues. Trimming took off 10 bases at V and 9 bases at J, with 22 bases between the two ends. From germline, CDR1 is WSHSY and CDR2 SAAADI. The CDR3: CATTTQGGSASPLHF. For the CDR3, the DNA is TGCGCCACTACGACCCAGGGTGGGTCGGCTTCACCCCTCCACTTT.

The chain has TRBV18 and TRBJ1-2; perhaps TRBD1 as D (5 bases). Trimming cost V 2 bases and J 4 bases, with 5 bases left between them. Germline V gives CDR1 KGHSH, CDR2 LQKENI. The CDR3 is made up of 12 amino acids. The CDR3 nucleotides are TGTGCCAGCTCACCAAGGGGCTATGGCTACACCTTC. Translated, it gives CASSPRGYGYTF.

This chain uses TRBV4-2 with TRBJ2-7; 9 nucleotides line up with TRBD2. Losses at the gene ends were 0 bases for V and 5 bases for J; bases not matched to a gene: 14. The CDR3 is 18 amino acids. Germline loops: CDR1 LGHNA, CDR2 YNFKEQ. The CDR3 DNA reads TGTGCCAGCAGCCAAGATAGTGCGTCTAGCGGGATTGCTAACGAGCAGTACTTC. Amino acid sequence: CASSQDSASSGIANEQYF.

The chain joins TRBV2 to TRBJ2-7; D is unclear. Germline-derived CDR1 and CDR2 are SNHLY and FYNNEI. The CDR3 totals 12 residues. Trimming removed 7 bases at V and 1 base at J, with 8 bases between. Here the CDR3 reads CASTGQSYEQYF. CDR3 nucleotides: TGTGCCAGCACAGGTCAATCCTACGAGCAGTACTTC.

V usage is TRBV6-6 and J usage is TRBJ1-1; no clear D. V dropped 5 bases and J dropped 3 bases, with 10 bases sitting between them. The CDR3 covers 13 residues. Germline V gene data show CDR1 as MNHNY and CDR2 as SVGAGI (reference sequence). The DNA of the CDR3 is TGTGCCAGCAGTCCCGACATAGACACTGAAGCTTTCTTT. Its protein product is CASSPDIDTEAFF.

This clone is a singleton in its sample. One junction end disagrees with the germline gene, perhaps due to a read error. The rearrangement links TRBV9 to TRBJ2-2; 7 bases fit TRBD2. This CDR3 is built from 16 residues. The germline V gene encodes CDR1 SGDLS and CDR2 YYNGEE. CDR3 DNA: TGTGCCAGCAGCGTTCGGGGGGAAACGAACACCGGGGAGCTGGTTTTT. As protein: CASSVRGETNTGELVF.

The rearrangement uses TRBV5-4 and TRBJ1-1, with no clear D. The germline CDR1 and CDR2 sequences are SGHNT and YYREEE (reference sequence). V dropped 0 bases and J dropped 11 bases, with 8 bases sitting between them. This CDR3 is 11 amino acids long. The CDR3 region is CASSLEGAAFF. The DNA of the CDR3 is TGTGCCAGCAGCTTGGAGGGAGCGGCTTTCTTT.